This T cell receptor beta chain is from a study of blood T cell repertoires in COVID-19. CDR3 size: 14 residues. Per germline, CDR1 MNHNS and CDR2 SASEGT. The V and J ends lost 0 bases and 5 bases respectively, with 10 bases between them. Sequencing used immunoSEQ multiplex PCR; TCRdb keeps in-frame clones, though not all of them. The sample has some 100,000 clones; roughly 90% are singletons. This clonotype originated in a man in his 70s who had recovered from COVID-19. This sequence joins TRBV6-1 and TRBJ1-2; maybe TRBD1 (5 bases). The sample consisted of peripheral blood. DNA for the CDR3: TGTGCCAGCAGTGAAGCGGCAGGGTGGTATGGCTACACCTTC. This translates into CASSEAAGWYGYTF.